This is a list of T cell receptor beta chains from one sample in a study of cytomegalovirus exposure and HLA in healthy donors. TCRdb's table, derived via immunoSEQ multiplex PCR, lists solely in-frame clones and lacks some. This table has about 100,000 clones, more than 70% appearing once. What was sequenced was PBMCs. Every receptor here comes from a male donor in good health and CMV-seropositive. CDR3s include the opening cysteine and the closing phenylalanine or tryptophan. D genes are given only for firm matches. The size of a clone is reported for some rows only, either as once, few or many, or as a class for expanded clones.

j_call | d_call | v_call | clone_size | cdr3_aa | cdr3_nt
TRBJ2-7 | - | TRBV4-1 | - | CASSQEWLSYEQYF | TGCGCCAGCAGCCAAGAATGGCTTTCCTACGAGCAGTACTTC
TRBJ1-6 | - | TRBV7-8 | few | CASSLGYGDRNNSPLHF | TGTGCCAGCAGCTTAGGATATGGTGACAGGAATAATTCACCCCTCCACTTT
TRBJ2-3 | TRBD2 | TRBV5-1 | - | CASSPGLAGGDTQYF | TGCGCCAGCAGCCCGGGACTAGCGGGAGGTGATACGCAGTATTTT
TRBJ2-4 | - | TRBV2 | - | CASSSSAGFLAKNIQYF | TGTGCCAGCAGTTCCTCAGCGGGCTTTCTAGCCAAAAACATTCAGTACTTC
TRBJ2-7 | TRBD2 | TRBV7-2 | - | CASSFSGLTYEQYF | TGTGCCAGCAGCTTTAGCGGGCTCACCTACGAGCAGTACTTC
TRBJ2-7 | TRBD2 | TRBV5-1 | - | CASSLAAGEGYEQYF | TGCGCCAGCAGCCTGGCGGCGGGAGAGGGGTACGAGCAGTACTTC
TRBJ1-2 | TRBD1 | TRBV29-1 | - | CSVDGTGVQGYTF | TGCAGCGTTGACGGGACAGGCGTACAAGGCTACACCTTC
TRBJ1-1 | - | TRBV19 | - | CASSPGWHSEAFF | TGTGCCAGTAGTCCGGGGTGGCACTCTGAAGCTTTCTTT
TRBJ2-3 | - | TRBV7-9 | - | CASSPPGMVGTDTQYF | TGTGCCAGCAGCCCCCCGGGGATGGTAGGCACAGATACGCAGTATTTT
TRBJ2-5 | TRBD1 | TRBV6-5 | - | CASSYRDRGKETQYF | TGTGCCAGCAGTTACAGGGACAGGGGGAAAGAGACCCAGTACTTC
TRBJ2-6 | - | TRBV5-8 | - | CASSLRVLSGANVLTF | TGTGCCAGCAGCTTGCGGGTGCTCTCTGGGGCCAACGTCCTGACTTTC
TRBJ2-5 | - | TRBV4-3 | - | CASSHRSPGEETQYF | TGCGCCAGCAGCCATCGGAGTCCGGGGGAAGAGACCCAGTACTTC
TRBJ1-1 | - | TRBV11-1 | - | CASSPGGPVRAFF | TGTGCCAGCAGCCCTGGGGGCCCTGTGAGGGCTTTCTTT
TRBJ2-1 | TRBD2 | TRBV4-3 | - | CASSQDEGGRVYNEQFF | TGCGCCAGCAGCCAAGATGAGGGCGGGAGGGTCTACAATGAGCAGTTCTTC
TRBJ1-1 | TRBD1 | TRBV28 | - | CASSRDRANTEAFF | TGTGCCAGCAGTAGAGACAGGGCAAACACTGAAGCTTTCTTT
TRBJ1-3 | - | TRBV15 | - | CATSREQERPGNTIYF | TGTGCCACCAGCAGAGAACAGGAGAGACCTGGAAACACCATATATTTT
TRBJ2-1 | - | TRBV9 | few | CASSVVSSYNEQFF | TGTGCCAGCAGCGTAGTGAGCTCCTACAATGAGCAGTTCTTC
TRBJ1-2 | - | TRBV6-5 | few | CASSPPRGDGYTF | TGTGCCAGCAGTCCCCCCCGGGGAGATGGCTACACCTTC
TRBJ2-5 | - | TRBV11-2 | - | CASSRGLKETQYF | TGTGCCAGCAGTAGGGGACTGAAAGAGACCCAGTACTTC
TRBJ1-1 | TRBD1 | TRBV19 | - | CASIIDRGIYTEAFF | TGTGCCAGTATCATAGACAGGGGTATTTACACTGAAGCTTTCTTT
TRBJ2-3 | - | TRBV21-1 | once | CASSIRDRGPDTQYF | TGTGCCAGCAGTATCCGGGACAGGGGACCAGATACGCAGTATTTT
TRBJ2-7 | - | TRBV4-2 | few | CASSQEAGGQYEQYF | TGTGCCAGCAGCCAGGAGGCAGGGGGGCAATACGAGCAGTACTTC